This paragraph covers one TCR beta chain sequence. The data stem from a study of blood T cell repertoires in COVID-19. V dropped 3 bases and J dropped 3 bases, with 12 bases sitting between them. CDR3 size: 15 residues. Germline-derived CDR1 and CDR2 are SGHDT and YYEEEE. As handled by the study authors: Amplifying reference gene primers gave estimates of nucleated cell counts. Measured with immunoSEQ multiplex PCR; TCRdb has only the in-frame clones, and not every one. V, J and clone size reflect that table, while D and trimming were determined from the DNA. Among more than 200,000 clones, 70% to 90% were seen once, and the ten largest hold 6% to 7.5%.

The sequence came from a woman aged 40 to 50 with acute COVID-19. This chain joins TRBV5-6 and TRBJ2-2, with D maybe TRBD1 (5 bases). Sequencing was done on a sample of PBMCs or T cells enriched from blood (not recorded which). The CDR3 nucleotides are TGTGCCAGCAGCTCACAGGACACGGACACCGGGGAGCTGTTTTTT. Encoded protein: CASSSQDTDTGELFF.